These T cell receptor beta chains were read from a single sample in a study of blood T cell repertoires in COVID-19. TCRdb's copy holds only in-frame clones and misses some; the assay was immunoSEQ multiplex PCR. The sample carries fewer than 450,000 clones, 88% recorded once. The sample comprised PBMCs or T cells enriched from blood (not recorded which). The receptors were gathered from a woman aged 35 to 49 with acute COVID-19. Both conserved end residues are part of each CDR3. The order of the fields is V gene, J gene, CDR3 protein.

>TRBV9|TRBJ2-1
CASSVGWRGAYNEQFF
>TRBV29-1|TRBJ2-6
CSVEVAGPSGANVLTF
>TRBV5-1|TRBJ2-7
CASQRDTSYEQYF
>TRBV9|TRBJ1-1
CASSATGNTEAFF
>TRBV2|TRBJ2-1
CASLGLAGYNEQFF
>TRBV19|TRBJ2-1
CASRPPGLLYNEQFF
>TRBV24-1|TRBJ2-6
CATSDSHQGLPSSGANVLTF
>TRBV5-6|TRBJ1-1
CASSFMGGTEAFF
>TRBV4-1|TRBJ2-7
CASSPGGLVSEQYF
>TRBV6-5|TRBJ1-5
CASTISYVGQPQHF
>TRBV7-2|TRBJ1-5
CASNQGESNQPQHF
>TRBV4-2|TRBJ2-3
CASSQDRTSGGARDTQYF
>TRBV5-1|TRBJ1-1
CASSLGQVTNTEAFF
>TRBV10-1|TRBJ1-1
CASSQTIRGTEAFF
>TRBV15|TRBJ1-2
CATSRDPGQGLGYGYTF
>TRBV3-1/TRBV3-2|TRBJ1-2
CASSHDSSTGGYTF
>TRBV4-1|TRBJ2-2
CASSQDPGVRGELFF
>TRBV6-5|TRBJ1-1
CASSYSRGRTEAFF
>TRBV24-1|TRBJ2-1
CATSDLGAGTGAYNEQFF
>TRBV19|TRBJ2-5
CASSRGVKETQYF
>TRBV18|TRBJ1-1
CASSPSDRNTEAFF
>TRBV10-1|TRBJ2-6
CASSERVGGGGANVLTF
>TRBV5-8|TRBJ2-5
CASSPDRVETQYF
>TRBV6-5|TRBJ2-1
CASRSGLAYNEQFF
>TRBV6-1|TRBJ1-2
CASSELAGRGGGYTF
>TRBV27|TRBJ1-1
CASSPIGGGATEAFF
>TRBV5-4|TRBJ1-2
CASSTGQGNADGYTF
>TRBV18|TRBJ2-7
CASSLELAGGTYEQYF
>TRBV7-9|TRBJ1-2
CASSLAIGLNYGYTF
>TRBV27|TRBJ2-3
CASSFAGEYADTQYF
>TRBV29-1|TRBJ1-2
CSDRETPAEGYTF
>TRBV6-5|TRBJ2-7
CASEKTSGENYEQYF
>TRBV11-2|TRBJ2-5
CASSSGQTSNPETQYF
>TRBV3-1/TRBV3-2|TRBJ1-2
CASSQGSGQGRYGYTF
>TRBV5-6|TRBJ2-7
CASSSGTGINEQYF
>TRBV2|TRBJ1-4
CASKDSATNEKLFF
>TRBV5-1|TRBJ2-6
CASSLEGAGANVLTF